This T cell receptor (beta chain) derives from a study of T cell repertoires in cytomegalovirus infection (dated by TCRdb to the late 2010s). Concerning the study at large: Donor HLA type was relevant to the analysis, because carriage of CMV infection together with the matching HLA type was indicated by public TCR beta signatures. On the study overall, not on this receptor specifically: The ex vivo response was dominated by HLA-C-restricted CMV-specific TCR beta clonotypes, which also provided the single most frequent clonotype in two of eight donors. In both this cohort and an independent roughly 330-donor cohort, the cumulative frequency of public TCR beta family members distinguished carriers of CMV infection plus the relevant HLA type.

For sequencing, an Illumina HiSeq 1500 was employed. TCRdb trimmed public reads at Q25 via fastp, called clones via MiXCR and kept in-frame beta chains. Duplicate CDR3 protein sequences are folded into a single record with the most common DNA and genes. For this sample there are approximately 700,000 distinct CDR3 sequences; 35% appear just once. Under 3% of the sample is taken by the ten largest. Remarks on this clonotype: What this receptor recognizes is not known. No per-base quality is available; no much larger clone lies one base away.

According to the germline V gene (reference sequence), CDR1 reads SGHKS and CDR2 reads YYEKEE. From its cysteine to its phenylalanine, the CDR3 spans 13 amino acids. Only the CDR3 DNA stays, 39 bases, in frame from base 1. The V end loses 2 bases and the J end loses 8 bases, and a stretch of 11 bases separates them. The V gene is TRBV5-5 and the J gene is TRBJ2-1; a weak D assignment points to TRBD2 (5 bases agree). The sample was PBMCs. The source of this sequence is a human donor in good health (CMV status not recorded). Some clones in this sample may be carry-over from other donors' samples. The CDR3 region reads CASSFVEGYEQFF. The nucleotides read TGTGCCAGCAGCTTCGTAGAGGGTTATGAGCAGTTCTTC. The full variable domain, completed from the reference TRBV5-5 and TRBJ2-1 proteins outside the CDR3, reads DAGVTQSPTHLIKTRGQQVTLRCSPISGHKSVSWYQQVLGQGPQFIFQYYEKEERGRGNFPDRFSARQFPNYSSELNVNALLLGDSALYLCASSFVEGYEQFFGPGTRLTVL.